This T cell receptor beta chain emerged from a study of cytomegalovirus exposure and HLA in healthy donors. V lost 0 bases and J lost 7, with 18 bases in between. From germline, CDR1 is LGHNA and CDR2 YSLEER. The CDR3 extends over 17 amino acids. PCR involved 60 Vbeta and 13 Jbeta primers. The method was immunoSEQ multiplex PCR; TCRdb's version includes in-frame clones alone and lacks a portion of them. Of about 130,000 clones in the sample, roughly four fifths were seen once. As for this clone: Antigen: not known.

General study findings and limits: Investigators reported 164 TCR beta chains as tied to cytomegalovirus. Roughly even sequencing depth across donors was the assumption behind the presence/absence analyses.

Sample: PBMCs. The receptor's source is a woman between 45 and 60 years old in good health and CMV-seronegative. The rearrangement links TRBV4-3 to TRBJ1-4, with D perhaps matching TRBD1 (5 bases). This CDR3 is CASSQEEEVPGGEKLFF. The CDR3 region has the DNA TGCGCCAGCAGCCAAGAGGAAGAAGTTCCGGGGGGTGAAAAACTGTTTTTT.